These 30 T cell receptor beta chains originate from one sample sequenced in a study of blood T cell repertoires in COVID-19. Profiling relied on immunoSEQ multiplex PCR, and the TCRdb table lists in-frame clones only, not all of them. This sample has fewer than 700,000 clones, with about 89% found just once. The source material was peripheral blood. The source is a woman in her fifties or sixties with COVID-19, enrolled during active disease.

The V call is TRBV3-1 (or the pseudogene TRBV3-2), the J call TRBJ1-1; maybe TRBD1 (5 bases). The CDR3 contains 16 residues. Between the trimmed V and J ends, which lost 4 bases and 1 base, there was a span of 16 bases. Germline V gene lookup returns CDR1 LGHDT and CDR2 YNNKEL (reference sequence). CDR3 amino acids: CASSPIWRGPNTEAFF. DNA for the CDR3: TGTGCCAGCAGCCCGATCTGGAGGGGCCCGAACACTGAAGCTTTCTTT.

This sequence joins TRBV3-1 (or the pseudogene TRBV3-2) and TRBJ1-2, with 9 bases matching TRBD1. Germline CDR1 reads LGHDT; CDR2 reads YNNKEL (reference sequence). V shed 3 bases, J shed 7 bases, and the junction held 12 bases outside the gene matches. There are 16 residues in the CDR3. The CDR3 bases are TGTGCCAGCAGCCACAGCCGGGAGACAGGGGGTTTTGGCTACACCTTC. The encoded protein is CASSHSRETGGFGYTF.

The chain links TRBV10-2 to TRBJ2-7; D is undetermined. Germline CDR1 reads WSHSY; CDR2 reads SAAADI. The CDR3 loop spans 14 amino acids. V was trimmed by 4 bases and J by 7 bases, leaving 17 bases between them. The CDR3 is CASSGAPMLSEQYF. CDR3 coding DNA: TGCGCCAGCAGTGGGGCCCCCATGTTGAGTGAGCAGTACTTC.

This clone was detected once. This sequence joins TRBV2 and TRBJ2-7, with D possibly TRBD2 on 6 matching bases. This CDR3 is 14 amino acids long. Trimming stripped 8 bases from V and 3 bases from J, with 17 bases between. Germline assignment: CDR1 SNHLY and CDR2 FYNNEI. Here the CDR3 reads CASQTRTGLYEQYF. In DNA, the CDR3 is TGTGCCAGCCAAACTAGGACGGGACTCTACGAGCAGTACTTC.

The gene calls are TRBV13 and TRBJ1-3; possible D gene TRBD1, 5 bases. V was pared by 3 bases and J by 0 bases, with 9 bases between. The V gene's germline CDR1 is PRHDT and CDR2 FYEKMQ (reference sequence). The CDR3 runs to 15 residues. The CDR3, as DNA: TGTGCCAGCAGCTTTTCGGACATCTCTGGAAACACCATATATTTT. This encodes CASSFSDISGNTIYF.

The chain employs TRBV5-1 and TRBJ2-3; 9 nucleotides agree with TRBD2. The germline gives CDR1 SGHRS, CDR2 YFSETQ. The CDR3 extends over 15 amino acids. The junction had 5 bases not matched to a gene; V was cut back by 1 base and J by 5 bases. The CDR3 reads CASSLSVSGGDTQYF. The CDR3, as DNA: TGCGCCAGCAGCTTGTCTGTTAGCGGGGGAGATACGCAGTATTTT.

This chain uses TRBV2 with TRBJ1-5; a possible D gene is TRBD1 (5 bases). V was shortened by 1 base and J by 1 base, with 8 bases between the two germline ends. Germline V gene data show CDR1 as SNHLY and CDR2 as FYNNEI. The CDR3 totals 15 residues. CDR3 sequence (DNA): TGTGCCAGCAGTGAAGAACAGGCAAGCAATCAGCCCCAGCATTTT. This codes for CASSEEQASNQPQHF.

V usage is TRBV4-1 and J usage is TRBJ1-6; 7 bases align to TRBD1. Trimming removed 4 bases from V and 10 bases from J; junction bases left unmatched: 4. Germline loops: CDR1 MGHRA, CDR2 YSYEKL. The CDR3 runs 13 residues. The CDR3 sequence: CASSPGGESPLHF. The CDR3 nucleotides are TGCGCCAGCAGCCCAGGGGGTGAATCACCCCTCCACTTT.

The rearrangement uses TRBV14 and TRBJ2-3, with a tentative D call TRBD2 (7 bases). Germline lookup yields CDR1 SGHDN and CDR2 FVKESK. CDR3 length equals 18 residues. V was cut by 4 bases and J by 3 bases, with 23 bases left in between. The CDR3 is CASSLYRGGGSSTDTQYF. As DNA, the CDR3 is TGTGCCAGCAGCCTCTATAGGGGCGGGGGCTCATCGACAGATACGCAGTATTTT.

This clone was detected only once. This chain links TRBV11-3 with TRBJ2-2, with 7 bases aligning to TRBD2. The ends lost 4 bases at V and 3 bases at J; junction bases unmatched: 5. Looked up from germline, CDR1 is SGHNT and CDR2 is YENEEA. The CDR3 runs 15 residues. CDR3 sequence: CASSSRGGDTGELFF. DNA for the CDR3: TGTGCCAGCAGCTCGAGGGGAGGGGACACCGGGGAGCTGTTTTTT.

This clone was seen once. The chain links TRBV7-2 to TRBJ1-4; no reliable D call. CDR1 SGHTA and CDR2 FQGNSA come from the germline V gene. The CDR3 consists of 12 residues. V lost 8 bases and J 8 bases, leaving 12 bases between the germline ends. This CDR3 is CASSGIGEKLFF. The CDR3 DNA sequence: TGTGCCAGCTCTGGTATCGGGGAAAAACTGTTTTTT.

This clone was recorded once. The chain uses TRBV19 and TRBJ2-7; D gene unclear. CDR3 size: 10 residues. Germline loops: CDR1 LNHDA, CDR2 SQIVND (reference sequence). The ends were cut back, 8 bases at V and 1 base at J, with 3 bases in the middle. The CDR3 DNA is TGTGCCAGTTTATCCTACGAGCAGTACTTC. This sequence encodes CASLSYEQYF.

This clone has a count of ten or more. V usage is TRBV5-1 and J usage is TRBJ1-3; D remains ambiguous. The CDR3 sequence is 16 residues long. V was trimmed by 0 bases and J by 3 bases, leaving 13 bases between them. The germline V gene has CDR1 SGHRS and CDR2 YFSETQ. In DNA, the CDR3 is TGCGCCAGCAGCTTGGACGGACTTCATTTTGGAAACACCATATATTTT. This gives the protein CASSLDGLHFGNTIYF.

In this sample, this clone turned up a few times. This chain links TRBV5-1 with TRBJ2-3, with TRBD2 identical over 16 bases. The V gene end was trimmed by 4 bases and the J gene end by 5 bases; junction bases not matched to a gene: 7. Germline-derived CDR1 and CDR2 are SGHRS and YFSETQ. This CDR3 has 17 residues. CDR3 sequence (DNA): TGCGCCAGCAGCCCCCTGGGACTAGCGGGGGGGCAAGATACGCAGTATTTT. This gives the protein CASSPLGLAGGQDTQYF.

The V gene is TRBV5-6, the J gene TRBJ1-1; the match to TRBD1 covers 10 bases. The CDR3 sequence is 17 residues long. Germline values: CDR1 SGHDT, CDR2 YYEEEE. V lost 4 bases to trimming and J lost 4 bases; unmatched junction nucleotides: 13. The DNA of the CDR3 is TGTGCCAGCAGCCGCCTAGGACAGGGGGAAATGGGCACTGAAGCTTTCTTT. Translating it yields CASSRLGQGEMGTEAFF.

The chain links TRBV5-1 to TRBJ1-2; TRBD1 aligns across 7 bases. Losses at the gene ends were 4 bases for V and 1 base for J; bases not matched to a gene: 7. This CDR3 has 15 amino acids. The germline gives CDR1 SGHRS, CDR2 YFSETQ. The CDR3 coding sequence is TGCGCCAGCAGCGTTGGGGACAGCTTTAACTATGGCTACACCTTC. The encoded protein is CASSVGDSFNYGYTF.

CDR3 in DNA: TGTGCCAGCAGTCTAACTGGGGCCAACGTCCTGACTTTC. This translates into CASSLTGANVLTF. The gene calls are TRBV28 and TRBJ2-6; D is unresolved. Germline lookup yields CDR1 MDHEN and CDR2 SYDVKM. Trimming shortened V by 5 bases and J by 2 bases, and 4 bases separated the two germline ends. The CDR3 consists of 13 residues.

The chain couples TRBV24-1 to TRBJ2-3; D is undetermined. CDR1 KGHDR and CDR2 SFDVKD come from the germline V gene. V lost 4 bases, J lost 2 bases, and 9 bases lay in between. The CDR3 totals 14 residues. The CDR3 loop is CATSESVATDTQYF. The CDR3 nucleotides are TGTGCCACCAGTGAGTCAGTAGCCACAGATACGCAGTATTTT.

V is TRBV2 and J is TRBJ2-7, with D possibly TRBD1 on 7 matching bases. Germline assignment: CDR1 SNHLY and CDR2 FYNNEI. Deletions cut 0 bases from V and 2 bases from J, with 20 bases between. CDR3 length: 18 residues. The CDR3 DNA sequence: TGTGCCAGCAGTGAAGCGCTTCAGGGGGGAGGAAAAGCCTACGAGCAGTACTTC. Translated: CASSEALQGGGKAYEQYF.

Note on this clone: The same CDR3 also results from other DNA sequences found in this sample. The chain is built from TRBV20-1 and TRBJ1-2; TRBD1 might be the D (5 bases). V lost 2 bases and J 8 bases, leaving 9 bases between the germline ends. CDR1 and CDR2 (germline): DFQATT, SNEGSKA (reference sequence). CDR3 length: 11 residues. The CDR3 sequence: CSARTGGGYTF. In DNA, the CDR3 is TGCAGTGCTAGAACCGGGGGGGGCTACACCTTC.

The chain links TRBV6-5 to TRBJ1-2, with a weak D call TRBD1 (6 bases). V dropped 7 bases and J dropped 7 bases, with 16 bases sitting between them. The V gene's germline CDR1 is MNHEY and CDR2 SVGAGI. This CDR3 is 13 amino acids long. The DNA for the CDR3 is TGTGCCAGCACTGGCGGGGGGGCCGGTGGCTACACCTTC. This translates into CASTGGGAGGYTF.

The genes are TRBV30 and TRBJ2-7; 7 positions match TRBD2. With V trimmed by 3 bases and J by 2 bases, 4 bases remained unmatched. The length of the CDR3 is 13 residues. Germline-derived CDR1 and CDR2 are GTSNPN and SVGIG (reference sequence). The CDR3 nucleotides read TGTGCCTGGAGGGGGGGGAACGCCTACGAGCAGTACTTC. Its translation is CAWRGGNAYEQYF.

J is TRBJ2-7 and V is TRBV25-1; D is perhaps TRBD2 (6 bases). V was clipped by 5 bases and J by 1 base, with 12 bases between them. The CDR3 loop spans 14 amino acids. Per germline, CDR1 MGHDK and CDR2 SYGVNS. CDR3: CASSWGGGSYEQYF. DNA of the CDR3: TGTGCCAGCAGTTGGGGAGGAGGATCCTACGAGCAGTACTTC.

This clone was detected only a few times. The genes are TRBV19 and TRBJ2-7; the match to TRBD1 covers 9 bases. Germline V gene lookup returns CDR1 LNHDA and CDR2 SQIVND (reference sequence). V shed 5 bases, J shed 4 bases, and the junction held 9 bases outside the gene matches. This CDR3 has 15 amino acids. CDR3 protein: CASSPGQGARYEQYF. CDR3 nucleotide sequence: TGTGCCAGTAGTCCGGGACAGGGCGCCAGGTACGAGCAGTACTTC.

Points on this clone: An end of the junction differs from the germline gene, which may be a read error. The rearrangement uses TRBV5-1 and TRBJ1-1; D is possibly TRBD1 (6 bases). Germline assignment: CDR1 SGHRS and CDR2 YFSETQ. The CDR3 sequence is 14 residues long. CDR3 coding DNA: TGCGCCAGCAGCCCCAGGACAGCCGTCGCGGGTCCCGCTTTT. It specifies CASSPRTAVAGPAF.

This rearrangement joins TRBV11-2 to TRBJ1-2; D is perhaps TRBD1 (6 bases). V was pared by 3 bases and J by 4 bases, with 12 bases between. Germline V gives CDR1 SGHAT, CDR2 FQNNGV. The length of the CDR3 is 14 residues. The CDR3 region is CASSLDSRFYGYTF. The CDR3 coding sequence is TGTGCCAGCAGCTTGGACAGCAGATTCTATGGCTACACCTTC.

This sequence joins TRBV10-3 and TRBJ1-1; 7 bases match TRBD1. The V segment lost 4 bases and the J segment 2 bases; nucleotides outside the gene matches: 13. Germline-derived CDR1 and CDR2 are ENHRY and SYGVKD. The CDR3 totals 17 residues. The CDR3 DNA reads as TGTGCCATCAGTGCTTTTGACAGGGTTGGTTTTAACACTGAAGCTTTCTTT. Its translation: CAISAFDRVGFNTEAFF.

The V and J genes are TRBV27 and TRBJ2-7; TRBD1 might be the D (6 bases). CDR1 is MNHEY and CDR2 is SMNVEV in the germline V gene (reference sequence). V dropped 2 bases and J dropped 4 bases, with 21 bases sitting between them. CDR3 length equals 17 residues. Here the CDR3 reads CASSLPPQQGLAYEQYF. For the CDR3, the DNA is TGTGCCAGCAGTTTACCACCACAACAGGGATTGGCGTACGAGCAGTACTTC.

Concerning this clone itself: The same CDR3 also results from other DNA sequences found in this sample. The chain combines TRBV9 with TRBJ2-3; no clear D gene. Germline CDR1 reads SGDLS; CDR2 reads YYNGEE. V was trimmed by 0 bases and J by 5 bases, leaving 10 bases between them. The CDR3 has 14 residues. This CDR3 reads CASSVATGGDTQYF. In nucleotides, the CDR3 is TGTGCCAGCAGCGTAGCTACGGGTGGAGATACGCAGTATTTT.

This chain connects TRBV6-5 to TRBJ1-1; TRBD1 aligns across 10 bases. V lost 6 bases, J lost 5 bases, and 3 bases stayed unmatched. This CDR3 region has 13 residues. Germline lookup yields CDR1 MNHEY and CDR2 SVGAGI. The CDR3 spells CASSPDRGTEAFF. The CDR3, as DNA: TGTGCCAGCAGCCCGGACAGGGGGACTGAAGCTTTCTTT.